These 32 T cell receptor beta chains came from one sample sequenced in a study of blood T cells in healthy people across ages. Then a second PCR, running roughly 7 to 11 cycles, was carried out with a sample-barcoded 5' primer and a J-beta primer mix. TCRdb recomputed calls from the 5' RACE reads with MiXCR, one row per CDR3 protein. This repertoire shows about 1.6 million distinct CDR3 sequences, around 35% found once; its top ten account for around 11%. Sequences were obtained from blood. These receptors came from a woman in her 30s in good health.

A remark on this clonotype: The junction departs from the called germline gene at one end, perhaps through a read error. The chain employs TRBV20-1 and TRBJ2-1, with D possibly being TRBD2 (5 bases). Germline V gene data show CDR1 as DFQATT and CDR2 as SNEGSKA (reference sequence). The CDR3 is 12 residues long. The CDR3 DNA reads as TGCAGTACTAGAAGAGGTGTCAATGAGCAGTTCTTC. Translating gives CSTRRGVNEQFF.

The chain is built from TRBV20-1 and TRBJ1-2; TRBD1 agrees at 8 bases. This CDR3 is 15 amino acids long. Germline V gene lookup returns CDR1 DFQATT and CDR2 SNEGSKA (reference sequence). Trimming took 6 bases from V and 4 from J; bases not matched to a gene: 13. The CDR3 protein is CSALHPGQGLYGYTF. DNA for the CDR3: TGCAGTGCCCTACACCCAGGACAGGGACTCTATGGCTACACCTTC.

The chain couples TRBV2 to TRBJ2-3; TRBD1 aligns across 9 bases. The CDR3 has 15 amino acids. Germline V lookup: CDR1 SNHLY, CDR2 FYNNEI. V shed 5 bases, J shed 3 bases, and the junction held 6 bases outside the gene matches. This CDR3 is CASSRDREVTDTQYF. In nucleotides, the CDR3 is TGTGCCAGCAGTCGGGACAGGGAGGTAACAGATACGCAGTATTTT. Looking up the rest from reference TRBV2 and TRBJ2-3 gives the full variable domain: EPEVTQTPSHQVTQMGQEVILRCVPISNHLYFYWYRQILGQKVEFLVSFYNNEISEKSEIFDDQFSVERPDGSNFTLKIRSTKLEDSAMYFCASSRDREVTDTQYFGPGTRLTVL.

The table lists this clonotype with many counts. The chain couples TRBV7-9 to TRBJ2-5; D gene uncertain. Germline CDR1 is SEHNR and CDR2 is FQNEAQ (reference sequence). The CDR3 runs 13 residues. Trimming left V 4 bases short and J 2 bases short, with 8 bases between. DNA for the CDR3: TGTGCCAGCAGCTCTAGAGAGCAAGAGACCCAGTACTTC. It encodes CASSSREQETQYF. Supplemented by reference TRBV7-9 and TRBJ2-5, the full variable domain reads DTGVSQNPRHKITKRGQNVTFRCDPISEHNRLYWYRQTLGQGPEFLTYFQNEAQLEKSRLLSDRFSAERPKGSFSTLEIQRTEQGDSAMYLCASSSREQETQYFGPGTRLLVL.

This clonotype is a singleton in its sample. The chain uses TRBV13 and TRBJ2-3, with D perhaps matching TRBD2 (6 bases). Trimming shortened V by 5 bases and J by 3 bases, and 12 bases separated the two germline ends. This CDR3 is 14 amino acids long. Germline V lookup: CDR1 PRHDT, CDR2 FYEKMQ (reference sequence). The CDR3 coding sequence is TGTGCCAGCAGCCCCTGGAGGGCAACAGATACGCAGTATTTT. Translation: CASSPWRATDTQYF.

This sequence joins TRBV20-1 and TRBJ2-5; 10 bases line up with TRBD2. Germline CDR1 and CDR2: DFQATT and SNEGSKA (reference sequence). V trimming: 2 bases; J trimming: 7 bases; junction bases outside the gene matches: 7. The CDR3 extends over 14 amino acids. CDR3 sequence reads: CSARSGRGVMTQYF. The CDR3 nucleotides read TGCAGTGCTAGAAGCGGGAGGGGAGTAATGACCCAGTACTTC.

The rearrangement uses TRBV5-1 and TRBJ1-5, with D possibly matching TRBD1 (6 bases). Trimming took 4 bases from V and 5 from J, leaving 10 bases between them. Germline CDR1 SGHRS, CDR2 YFSETQ. The CDR3 runs 13 residues. The CDR3 DNA sequence: TGCGCCAGCAGCGAAACAGGGTATCAGCCCCAGCATTTT. It is translated as CASSETGYQPQHF.

The chain recombines TRBV20-1 with TRBJ1-6; D unresolved. The CDR3 is made up of 13 amino acids. Germline V gene data show CDR1 as DFQATT and CDR2 as SNEGSKA (reference sequence). V lost 2 bases and J lost 6, with 8 bases in between. The CDR3 here is CSARSSLNSPLHF. The CDR3, as DNA: TGCAGTGCTAGAAGCTCTCTTAATTCACCCCTCCACTTT.

This clonotype was seen only a few times. The chain recombines TRBV27 with TRBJ2-6; 9 bases map to TRBD2. The V gene's germline CDR1 is MNHEY and CDR2 SMNVEV (reference sequence). V gave up 3 bases and J gave up 1 base; unmatched junction bases: 10. This CDR3 is 19 amino acids long. This CDR3 is CASSFVAGGPASGANVLTF. The CDR3 DNA sequence: TGTGCCAGCAGTTTTGTTGCGGGAGGGCCCGCGTCTGGGGCCAACGTCCTGACTTTC. The whole variable domain, remainder taken from reference TRBV27 and TRBJ2-6, is EAQVTQNPRYLITVTGKKLTVTCSQNMNHEYMSWYRQDPGLGLRQIYYSMNVEVTDKGDVPEGYKVSRKEKRNFPLILESPSPNQTSLYFCASSFVAGGPASGANVLTFGAGSRLTVL.

CDR3: CASSPIRVGQPQHF. In DNA form, the CDR3 reads TGTGCCAGCAGCCCGATCAGGGTCGGGCAGCCCCAGCATTTT. The chain is built from TRBV7-9 and TRBJ1-5; TRBD1 might be the D (5 bases). The CDR3 sequence is 14 residues long. The V end lost 5 bases, the J end lost 7 bases, and 15 bases lay between the germline ends. Germline CDR1 is SEHNR and CDR2 is FQNEAQ (reference sequence).

This clonotype was detected many times. The rearrangement links TRBV7-2 to TRBJ2-7; D is perhaps TRBD1 (5 bases). Trimming took off 4 bases at V and 1 base at J, with 11 bases between the two ends. CDR1 and CDR2 from the germline V gene are SGHTA and FQGNSA. This CDR3 contains 14 residues. The CDR3, as DNA: TGTGCCAGCAGCTCCATTGACAGATCCTACGAGCAGTACTTC. Protein: CASSSIDRSYEQYF.

This clonotype appeared a few times. This rearrangement joins TRBV7-9 to TRBJ2-5, with D perhaps matching TRBD1 (6 bases). Trimming removed 1 base from V and 2 bases from J, with 11 bases in between. The CDR3 is 15 residues long. Germline V gives CDR1 SEHNR, CDR2 FQNEAQ (reference sequence). CDR3 in amino acids: CASSLGDRTQETQYF. Here the CDR3 DNA reads TGTGCCAGCAGCTTAGGAGACAGGACACAAGAGACCCAGTACTTC. Drawing the rest from reference TRBV7-9 and TRBJ2-5, the complete variable domain is DTGVSQNPRHKITKRGQNVTFRCDPISEHNRLYWYRQTLGQGPEFLTYFQNEAQLEKSRLLSDRFSAERPKGSFSTLEIQRTEQGDSAMYLCASSLGDRTQETQYFGPGTRLLVL.

This clonotype was observed at least ten times. The chain combines TRBV29-1 with TRBJ1-5; weak D call: TRBD1 (6 bases). The V and J ends lost 4 bases and 4 bases respectively, with 14 bases between them. Per germline, CDR1 SQVTM and CDR2 ANQGSEA. This CDR3 is built from 14 residues. In DNA form, the CDR3 reads TGCAGCGTTGCCAAGGGGGGGGCTAATCAGCCCCAGCATTTT. This gives the protein CSVAKGGANQPQHF.

This rearrangement joins TRBV10-3 to TRBJ2-3, with D perhaps matching TRBD1 (5 bases). The V gene's germline CDR1 is ENHRY and CDR2 SYGVKD. The V gene lost 0 bases and the J gene lost 2 bases, with 9 bases spanning the gap. CDR3 length: 15 amino acids. The CDR3 protein is CAISESPRVTDTQYF. CDR3 DNA: TGTGCCATCAGTGAGTCCCCCAGGGTCACAGATACGCAGTATTTT.

Only a few counts were recorded for this clonotype. The genes are TRBV5-1 and TRBJ2-5; TRBD1 or TRBD2 may be the D gene (5 bases each). The DNA end is more similar to TRBJ2-7, so the J call may be wrong. Germline CDR1 is SGHRS and CDR2 is YFSETQ. CDR3 length: 15 amino acids. Here the CDR3 DNA reads TGCGCCAGCAGCTTGGGGCAGGGACCAGGCCACGAGCAGTACTTC. Its translation is CASSLGQGPGHEQYF.

The V and J genes are TRBV15 and TRBJ2-7; D is unclear. The germline gives CDR1 LNHNV, CDR2 YYDKDF (reference sequence). The CDR3 runs 13 residues. V dropped 1 base and J dropped 7 bases, with 11 bases sitting between them. This chain's CDR3 is CATSRGAPTEQYF. DNA for the CDR3: TGTGCCACCAGCAGAGGGGCCCCCACGGAGCAGTACTTC.

This clonotype has just a few counts. The V gene is TRBV21-1, the J gene TRBJ2-5; TRBD1, the table's D call, lacks a check against the DNA. TRBV21-1 is assigned pseudogene status. The CDR3 is made up of 14 amino acids. The CDR3 nucleotides are TGTGCCAGCGGTCATGACCGGGACGTGGAGACCCAGTACTTC. Translation: CASGHDRDVETQYF.

The CDR3 DNA reads TGTGCCAGTAGTTCAACAGCGGCCCGGGCGCACGAGCAGTACTTC. This translates into CASSSTAARAHEQYF. This rearrangement joins TRBV19 to TRBJ2-7; a weak D match, TRBD2 (5 bases). This CDR3 has 15 residues. Per the germline V gene, CDR1 is LNHDA and CDR2 is SQIVND (reference sequence). V lost 5 bases and J lost 5, with 19 bases in between.

This clonotype was seen only a few times. The rearrangement joins TRBV12-3 or TRBV12-4 to TRBJ2-3; 9 bases line up with TRBD2. The CDR3 sequence is 18 residues long. Trimming cost V 2 bases and J 1 base; bases outside gene matches: 10. CDR3 in DNA: TGTGCCAGCAGTTTACATTCCGCGGGAGGGGTGGGCACAGATACGCAGTATTTT. The encoded protein is CASSLHSAGGVGTDTQYF.

The chain employs TRBV3-1 and TRBJ1-1; the match to TRBD1 covers 8 bases. V shed 5 bases, J shed 2 bases, and the junction held 10 bases outside the gene matches. Germline V gene data show CDR1 as LGHDT and CDR2 as YNNKEL (reference sequence). The length of the CDR3 is 16 residues. The CDR3 is CASSGRQGIGNTEAFF. In DNA, the CDR3 is TGTGCCAGCAGCGGACGACAGGGGATCGGAAACACTGAAGCTTTCTTT.

This clonotype was observed a handful of times. CDR3 DNA sequence: TGCGCCAGCAGCTTCCCGACAGGGGGGCCACCTGGGGCCAACGTCCTGACTTTC. The encoded protein is CASSFPTGGPPGANVLTF. The chain combines TRBV5-1 with TRBJ2-6, with 9 bases matching TRBD1. The CDR3 runs 18 residues. With V trimmed by 2 bases and J by 2 bases, 8 bases remained unmatched. Germline CDR1 reads SGHRS; CDR2 reads YFSETQ. Full variable domain (missing parts from reference TRBV5-1 and TRBJ2-6): KAGVTQTPRYLIKTRGQQVTLSCSPISGHRSVSWYQQTPGQGLQFLFEYFSETQRNKGNFPGRFSGRQFSNSRSEMNVSTLELGDSALYLCASSFPTGGPPGANVLTFGAGSRLTVL.

This clonotype was seen a single time. The V and J genes are TRBV6-1 and TRBJ2-3; tentatively, D is TRBD1 or TRBD2 (5 bases each). CDR1 and CDR2 (germline): MNHNS, SASEGT. The CDR3 contains 17 residues. The V end lost 6 bases, the J end lost 3 bases, and 22 bases lay between the germline ends. The CDR3 loop is CASSSGRKLFGTDTQYF. The CDR3 nucleotides are TGTGCCAGCAGCTCGGGACGGAAGCTATTCGGGACAGATACGCAGTATTTT.

With respect to this clonotype: At one end the junction does not follow the germline gene, possibly because of a read error. The chain recombines TRBV7-7 with TRBJ2-4; D ambiguous. The germline V gene encodes CDR1 SSHAT and CDR2 FNYEAQ (reference sequence). This CDR3 contains 14 residues. CDR3 loop: CASSFRSAKSIQYF. The DNA of the CDR3 is TGTGCCAGCAGCTTTAGGTCAGCCAAAAGCATTCAGTACTTC.

This clonotype has at least ten counts. One end of the junction does not line up with germline, which may come from a read error. This chain links TRBV6-5 with TRBJ2-3; D may be TRBD1 (6 bases). Germline CDR1 MNHEY, CDR2 SVGAGI. CDR3 size: 13 residues. CDR3 sequence: CASSRGVTDTQYF. The CDR3 nucleotides are TGCGCCAGCAGCAGGGGTGTAACAGATACGCAGTATTTT.

V and J are TRBV9 and TRBJ2-1; TRBD2 matches at 12 bases. The V segment lost 0 bases and the J segment 7 bases; nucleotides outside the gene matches: 8. Germline V CDR1 and CDR2: SGDLS, YYNGEE. CDR3 length: 17 residues. The CDR3 bases are TGTGCCAGCAGCGTAGGCCTACTAGCGGGAGGTCCGAATGAGCAGTTCTTC. Protein: CASSVGLLAGGPNEQFF.

This clonotype was seen more than once but under ten times. The gene calls are TRBV4-1 and TRBJ1-2; D is unresolved. CDR1 is MGHRA, CDR2 YSYEKL, per germline. The CDR3 has 13 residues. The V end was cut by 1 base, the J end by 8 bases, with 11 bases between. The CDR3 DNA follows: TGCGCCAGCAGCCAAGTTACTGCTAGGGGCTACACCTTC. Translating it yields CASSQVTARGYTF.

The rearrangement uses TRBV6-4 and TRBJ2-3; 7 bases agree with TRBD2. Germline CDR1 and CDR2: MRHNA and SNTAGT. The CDR3 runs 16 residues. Unmatched junction bases numbered 5, after V lost 0 bases and J lost 2 bases. The CDR3 spells CASSDSLAETTDTQYF. CDR3 in DNA: TGTGCCAGCAGTGACTCTCTAGCGGAGACCACAGATACGCAGTATTTT.

This clonotype was counted many times. Sequence at one end of the junction differs from germline and may be a read error. CDR3 nucleotide sequence: TGTGCCAGCAGCTTCGGGGGGGGTTACAATGAGCAGTTCTTC. Translation gives CASSFGGGYNEQFF. V gene TRBV5-1 combines with J gene TRBJ2-1, with 8 bases matching TRBD2. In germline, CDR1 is SGHRS, CDR2 YFSETQ. This CDR3 is 14 amino acids long.

The rearrangement joins TRBV6-5 to TRBJ1-2; 7 nucleotides line up with TRBD1. Trimming took 6 bases from V and 6 from J; bases not matched to a gene: 10. Germline V gene data show CDR1 as MNHEY and CDR2 as SVGAGI. The CDR3 length is 14 residues. The CDR3 nucleotides read TGTGCCAGCAGACGTGACAGGGTCGGGCATGGCTACACCTTC. Translated, it gives CASRRDRVGHGYTF.

The chain recombines TRBV30 with TRBJ1-5; the D is unclear. Deletions cut 0 bases from V and 3 bases from J, with 9 bases between. Germline V gives CDR1 GTSNPN, CDR2 SVGIG (reference sequence). The CDR3 runs to 14 residues. Here the CDR3 reads CAWSVPSINQPQHF. The DNA of the CDR3 is TGTGCCTGGAGTGTTCCCAGCATCAATCAGCCCCAGCATTTT.

A note on this clonotype: One end of the junction fails to match germline, which may point to a read error. The chain joins TRBV6-6 to TRBJ2-1, with 8 positions matching TRBD1. CDR3 length: 16 amino acids. CDR1 MNHNY and CDR2 SVGAGI come from the germline V gene (reference sequence). CDR3 loop: CASSDTTGVDYSEQFF. The CDR3 DNA reads as TGTGCCAGCAGTGATACGACAGGGGTGGACTACAGTGAGCAGTTCTTC.

This clonotype was recorded a few times. The chain recombines TRBV12-3 or TRBV12-4 with TRBJ1-1; TRBD1 matches 9 bases. The CDR3 covers 15 residues. J was trimmed by 4 bases and V by 5 bases; bases with no gene match: 8. The chain's CDR3 is CASSLFRDRATEAFF. In nucleotides, the CDR3 is TGTGCCAGCAGTCTATTCCGGGACAGGGCCACTGAAGCTTTCTTT.